These T cell receptor beta chains were read from a single sample in a study of blood T cell repertoires in COVID-19. Only in-frame clones appear in the TCRdb table, and some are missing; sequencing was by immunoSEQ multiplex PCR. The sample has 200,000 to 300,000 clones; roughly nine tenths are singletons. The sequenced sample consisted of peripheral blood. The receptors were sampled from a man aged 60 to 69 with acute or convalescent COVID-19. Each CDR3 is given with its conserved first and last residue. The order of the fields is V gene, J gene, clone size, D gene, CDR3 protein, CDR3 DNA. D genes are given only for firm matches. Size is stated for part of the rows, as once, few or many counts, or as a class when the clone is expanded.

TRBV10-3	TRBJ2-5	.	TRBD1	CAISEGQVSGETQYF	TGTGCCATCAGTGAGGGACAGGTTTCAGGGGAGACCCAGTACTTC
TRBV7-2	TRBJ2-2	.	.	CASSLAIAGELFF	TGTGCCAGCAGCTTAGCGATAGCCGGGGAGCTGTTTTTT
TRBV9	TRBJ2-7	.	TRBD2	CASSVGLAETYEQYF	TGTGCCAGCAGCGTGGGACTAGCGGAAACCTACGAGCAGTACTTC
TRBV6-5	TRBJ1-6	once	.	CASSYSPGGANSPLHF	TGTGCCAGCAGTTATTCTCCTGGGGGGGCTAATTCACCCCTCCACTTT
TRBV11-2	TRBJ2-7	once	TRBD2	CASSRLGGTSGYEQYF	TGTGCCAGCAGCCGATTGGGCGGGACTAGCGGCTACGAGCAGTACTTC
TRBV7-9	TRBJ2-1	.	TRBD2	CASSLSIAGGLSSYNEQFF	TGTGCCAGCAGCTTAAGCATAGCGGGAGGTCTTAGCTCCTACAATGAGCAGTTCTTC
TRBV28	TRBJ1-2	.	.	CASSQDASRHGYTF	TGTGCCAGCAGTCAGGATGCTTCCAGGCATGGCTACACCTTC
TRBV28	TRBJ2-1	.	TRBD2	CASSTSGGYNEQFF	TGTGCCAGCAGTACTAGCGGGGGATACAATGAGCAGTTCTTC
TRBV6-5	TRBJ2-7	.	TRBD2	CASTGVGGRDYEQYF	TGTGCCAGCACCGGGGTTGGCGGGAGGGACTACGAGCAGTACTTC
TRBV5-4	TRBJ2-1	.	.	CASSFLSGNEQFF	TGTGCCAGCAGCTTCCTTAGCGGCAATGAGCAGTTCTTC
TRBV23-1	TRBJ2-2	.	TRBD2	CASSQRGRWGFPGELFF	TGCGCCAGCAGTCAACGCGGGAGATGGGGGTTTCCCGGGGAGCTGTTTTTT
TRBV7-2	TRBJ2-1	.	.	CASSLALSAGFYNEQFF	TGTGCCAGCAGCTTAGCGCTAAGTGCGGGATTCTACAATGAGCAGTTCTTC
TRBV6-5	TRBJ2-7	.	TRBD1	CASSIDRGPYEQYF	TGTGCCAGCAGCATCGACAGGGGGCCCTACGAGCAGTACTTC
TRBV7-9	TRBJ1-3	.	TRBD1	CASSLEGASGNTIYF	TGTGCCAGCAGCTTAGAGGGGGCGTCTGGAAACACCATATATTTT
TRBV28	TRBJ1-6	.	TRBD1	CASSRPGQGAESPLHF	TGTGCCAGCAGTAGGCCGGGACAGGGGGCTGAGTCACCCCTCCACTTT
TRBV5-1	TRBJ2-2	.	TRBD1	CASSLTGAGTGELFF	TGCGCCAGCAGCTTAACAGGGGCGGGCACCGGGGAGCTGTTTTTT
TRBV18	TRBJ2-3	.	.	CASSPMGLSTDTQYF	TGTGCCAGCTCACCGATGGGGCTGAGCACAGATACGCAGTATTTT
TRBV11-2	TRBJ2-3	once	.	CASSPVGGHTQYF	TGTGCCAGCAGCCCCGTCGGGGGACATACGCAGTATTTT
TRBV24-1	TRBJ2-3	.	TRBD2	CATSDESSGSTDTQYF	TGTGCCACCAGTGATGAGTCTAGCGGAAGCACAGATACGCAGTATTTT
TRBV19	TRBJ2-3	.	.	CASSIPFERDTQYF	TGTGCCAGTAGTATCCCGTTTGAGAGAGATACGCAGTATTTT
TRBV7-2	TRBJ1-6	.	TRBD1	CASSSRDSWNSPLHF	TGTGCCAGCAGCTCCAGGGACAGTTGGAATTCACCCCTCCACTTT
TRBV5-1	TRBJ2-2	once	TRBD1	CASGSPKGTGGITGELFF	TGCGCCAGCGGGTCACCCAAGGGGACAGGGGGCATCACCGGGGAGCTGTTTTTT
TRBV11-2	TRBJ2-7	.	.	CASSPLTAQGGYEQYF	TGTGCCAGCAGCCCTCTCACCGCCCAGGGTGGCTACGAGCAGTACTTC
TRBV4-2	TRBJ1-1	.	.	CASSQIIPGGMRTEAFF	TGTGCCAGCAGCCAAATAATACCGGGGGGGATGCGGACTGAAGCTTTCTTT
TRBV11-3	TRBJ1-3	.	.	CASSTGQTSGNTIYF	TGTGCCAGCAGTACTGGACAGACCTCTGGAAACACCATATATTTT
TRBV19	TRBJ1-1	.	.	CASTRGYGNTEAFF	TGTGCCAGTACCCGGGGGTACGGGAACACTGAAGCTTTCTTT
TRBV27	TRBJ1-6	.	TRBD1	CASRADGRGLNSPLHF	TGTGCCAGCAGAGCGGATGGCAGGGGGCTAAATTCACCCCTCCACTTT
TRBV2	TRBJ1-1	few	.	CASTLRAEAFF	TGTGCCAGCACCCTTCGGGCTGAAGCTTTCTTT
TRBV7-2	TRBJ2-3	.	.	CASSLSPTRTDTQYF	TGTGCCAGCAGCTTAAGCCCTACCCGCACAGATACGCAGTATTTT
TRBV7-3	TRBJ2-7	few	.	CASSPLWELRYEQYF	TGTGCCAGCAGCCCGTTGTGGGAGTTAAGGTACGAGCAGTACTTC
TRBV6-5	TRBJ2-1	.	TRBD2	CASSGTSVYYNEQFF	TGTGCCAGCAGCGGGACTAGCGTATATTACAATGAGCAGTTCTTC
TRBV10-3	TRBJ2-2	.	.	CATLGTPNTGELFF	TGTGCCACCCTCGGGACTCCTAACACCGGGGAGCTGTTTTTT
TRBV28	TRBJ1-4	.	TRBD1	CASRKSGGGEKLFF	TGTGCCAGCCGCAAGTCAGGGGGAGGAGAAAAACTGTTTTTT
TRBV30	TRBJ1-2	.	.	CAWKGRSAGGYTF	TGTGCCTGGAAGGGGAGGTCCGCCGGTGGCTACACCTTC
TRBV6-2/TRBV6-3	TRBJ2-5	.	.	CASSRLVQETQYF	TGTGCCAGCAGTCGACTAGTCCAAGAGACCCAGTACTTC
TRBV28	TRBJ1-1	.	TRBD1	CASNPTGISTEAFF	TGTGCCAGCAACCCGACAGGGATAAGCACTGAAGCTTTCTTT
TRBV29-1	TRBJ2-1	.	TRBD2	CSVESGTSVLDEQFF	TGCAGCGTTGAATCTGGGACTAGCGTGCTCGATGAGCAGTTCTTC
TRBV19	TRBJ1-3	.	.	CASRSGNTIYF	TGTGCCAGTCGGTCCGGAAACACCATATATTTT
TRBV10-3	TRBJ1-1	once	TRBD1	CAIRGARGLTNTEAFF	TGTGCCATCAGGGGGGCCAGGGGGCTAACGAACACTGAAGCTTTCTTT
TRBV5-1	TRBJ2-7	once	.	CASSNAELGSYEQYF	TGCGCCAGCAGCAACGCGGAACTCGGCTCCTACGAGCAGTACTTC
TRBV28	TRBJ2-1	.	TRBD2	CASRRLAGYNEQFF	TGTGCCAGCCGGCGACTAGCGGGCTACAATGAGCAGTTCTTC
TRBV13	TRBJ2-3	.	.	CASSPGTVTSTDTQYF	TGTGCCAGCAGCCCAGGGACTGTTACTAGCACAGATACGCAGTATTTT
TRBV7-2	TRBJ2-2	.	TRBD1	CASSPGQGATNTGELFF	TGTGCCAGCAGCCCTGGACAGGGAGCAACGAACACCGGGGAGCTGTTTTTT
TRBV5-1	TRBJ1-1	.	.	CASSLEGTTMNTEAFF	TGCGCCAGCAGCTTGGAGGGGACTACCATGAACACTGAAGCTTTCTTT
TRBV30	TRBJ1-5	.	TRBD1	CAWSTGTGVSNQPQHF	TGTGCCTGGAGTACCGGGACAGGGGTTAGCAATCAGCCCCAGCATTTT
TRBV28	TRBJ1-5	.	.	CAILGSGNQPQHF	TGTGCCATCTTGGGGAGCGGCAATCAGCCCCAGCATTTT
TRBV11-2	TRBJ1-2	.	TRBD1	CASSFDRVYGYTF	TGTGCCAGCAGCTTTGACAGGGTATATGGCTACACCTTC
TRBV24-1	TRBJ1-1	.	.	CATSDRGTEAFF	TGTGCCACCAGTGATAGGGGGACTGAAGCTTTCTTT
TRBV5-1	TRBJ1-6	.	.	CASSLGRPAENSPLHF	TGCGCCAGCAGCTTGGGACGGCCGGCGGAAAATTCACCCCTCCACTTT
TRBV7-9	TRBJ1-4	.	.	CAVSGGGNEKLFF	TGTGCAGTCTCGGGGGGCGGTAATGAAAAACTGTTTTTT
TRBV7-2	TRBJ2-7	.	.	CASSLGQELVQQYF	TGTGCCAGCAGCTTAGGACAGGAACTCGTCCAGCAGTACTTC
TRBV5-4	TRBJ2-7	.	TRBD1	CASSEGQTYEQYF	TGTGCCAGCAGCGAGGGACAGACCTACGAGCAGTACTTC
TRBV6-5	TRBJ1-4	.	.	CASSLQGGNEKLFF	TGTGCCAGCAGTCTGCAGGGAGGCAATGAAAAACTGTTTTTT
TRBV7-8	TRBJ1-2	.	.	CASSPWAGTGNYGYTF	TGTGCCAGCAGCCCCTGGGCGGGGACTGGTAACTATGGCTACACCTTC
TRBV11-2	TRBJ1-2	.	.	CASSFGQPINYGYTF	TGTGCCAGCAGCTTCGGACAGCCTATTAACTATGGCTACACCTTC
TRBV27	TRBJ2-1	.	.	CASSLWSSREDNEQFF	TGTGCCAGCAGTTTATGGTCTAGCAGAGAAGACAATGAGCAGTTCTTC
TRBV27	TRBJ1-4	few	TRBD1	CASSPGTGAEKLFF	TGTGCCAGCAGCCCCGGGACAGGGGCAGAAAAACTGTTTTTT
TRBV5-1	TRBJ1-1	.	TRBD1	CASSSETGMSTEAFF	TGCGCCAGCAGCTCTGAGACAGGGATGAGCACTGAAGCTTTCTTT